These 13 T cell receptor beta chains came from one sample sequenced in a study of CD8+ T cells in alopecia areata. The treatment here: oral pan-JAK inhibitor, 5-10 mg twice daily. Following extraction, RNA underwent reverse transcription to cDNA, which served as the sequencing template. Sequenced by immunoSEQ multiplex PCR; TCRdb stores in-frame clones only, minus some. Among about 120,000 clones listed, roughly 50% were seen once. Sample: CD8+ T cells sorted from blood, taken at week 4, from a patient treated with tofacitinib. These receptors were taken from a human donor with alopecia areata.

The genes are TRBV20-1 and TRBJ1-2; a possible D gene is TRBD1 (6 bases). There are 11 residues in the CDR3. The V end lost 3 bases, the J end lost 14 bases, and 16 bases lay between the germline ends. CDR1 DFQATT and CDR2 SNEGSKA come from the germline V gene (reference sequence). CDR3 nucleotides: TGCAGTGCTAGTGAGGGGGTAGGAGGGACCTTC. Amino acids: CSASEGVGGTF.

The chain links TRBV13 to TRBJ2-4; D is unclear. Germline lookup yields CDR1 PRHDT and CDR2 FYEKMQ (reference sequence). The CDR3 loop spans 14 amino acids. V was trimmed by 5 bases and J by 0 bases, leaving 8 bases between them. CDR3 amino acids: CASSPPLAKNIQYF. The DNA for the CDR3 is TGTGCCAGCAGCCCCCCTCTAGCCAAAAACATTCAGTACTTC.

This chain joins TRBV29-1 and TRBJ2-7; 7 nucleotides agree with TRBD1. V lost 6 bases to trimming and J lost 2 bases; unmatched junction nucleotides: 13. Germline CDR1 reads SQVTM; CDR2 reads ANQGSEA. The CDR3 spans 15 residues. The CDR3 loop is CSVGGWTGQPYEQYF. CDR3 DNA sequence: TGCAGCGTCGGTGGTTGGACGGGACAGCCCTACGAGCAGTACTTC.

The CDR3 loop reads CASGLQGAAEAFF. The CDR3 nucleotides are TGTGCTAGTGGTTTACAGGGGGCGGCTGAAGCTTTCTTT. The gene calls are TRBV12-5 and TRBJ1-1; 9 bases are shared with TRBD1. This CDR3 is built from 13 residues. With V trimmed by 3 bases and J by 6 bases, 2 bases remained unmatched. Germline V gene lookup returns CDR1 LGHNT and CDR2 FRNRAP.

The chain couples TRBV28 to TRBJ2-1; no firm D call. The CDR3 has 13 residues. V was cut by 4 bases and J by 9 bases, with 13 bases left in between. CDR1 and CDR2 (germline): MDHEN, SYDVKM. CDR3: CASSYLRRVEQFF. The DNA for the CDR3 is TGTGCCAGCAGTTACTTGCGGAGAGTTGAGCAGTTCTTC.

The chain recombines TRBV4-1 with TRBJ1-2; TRBD1 matches 7 bases. This CDR3 region has 14 residues. Germline V gives CDR1 MGHRA, CDR2 YSYEKL. The ends lost 5 bases at V and 6 bases at J; junction bases unmatched: 9. CDR3 residues: CASSGIRRGHGYTF. DNA for the CDR3: TGCGCCAGCAGCGGAATTCGGAGGGGGCATGGCTACACCTTC.

The genes are TRBV7-9 and TRBJ2-5, with 8 bases fitting TRBD2. This CDR3 comprises 13 residues. Germline V gene data show CDR1 as SEHNR and CDR2 as FQNEAQ (reference sequence). V was clipped by 5 bases and J by 4 bases; unmatched bases: 3. CDR3 residues: CASSPRGGETQYF. The CDR3 coding sequence is TGTGCCAGCAGCCCTCGGGGGGGAGAGACCCAGTACTTC.

This clone has just a few counts. This chain joins TRBV7-2 and TRBJ1-2; D might be TRBD1 (5 bases). Looked up from germline, CDR1 is SGHTA and CDR2 is FQGNSA. The CDR3 is 14 residues long. Trimming shortened V by 3 bases and J by 1 base, and 9 bases separated the two germline ends. This chain's CDR3 is CASSFPGFNYGYTF. The CDR3 DNA reads as TGTGCCAGCAGCTTTCCAGGGTTTAACTATGGCTACACCTTC.

This chain connects TRBV7-9 to TRBJ2-7; 7 bases fit TRBD1. Germline V CDR1 and CDR2: SEHNR, FQNEAQ (reference sequence). CDR3 length: 16 residues. V gave up 3 bases and J gave up 0 bases; unmatched junction bases: 8. The CDR3 nucleotides are TGTGCCAGCAGCTTCAGTCCGGGACAGAGCTCCTACGAGCAGTACTTC. As protein: CASSFSPGQSSYEQYF.

This clone was seen only once. The rearrangement links TRBV30 to TRBJ2-3, with D perhaps TRBD2 (5 bases). The CDR3 extends over 14 amino acids. Per germline, CDR1 GTSNPN and CDR2 SVGIG (reference sequence). V was clipped by 1 base and J by 4 bases, with 12 bases between them. CDR3 coding DNA: TGTGCCTGGAGTGCAACGGCGGGCTCAGATACGCAGTATTTT. Translation gives CAWSATAGSDTQYF.

CDR3 in amino acids: CASSVLNEKLFF. CDR3 coding DNA: TGTGCCAGCAGCGTGCTAAATGAAAAACTGTTTTTT. This chain links TRBV5-6 with TRBJ1-4; D is uncertain. V was shortened by 4 bases and J by 5 bases, with 6 bases between the two germline ends. Germline CDR1 SGHDT, CDR2 YYEEEE. The CDR3 spans 12 residues. The full variable domain, in which reference TRBV5-6 and TRBJ1-4 provide the parts outside the CDR3, is DAGVTQSPTHLIKTRGQQVTLRCSPKSGHDTVSWYQQALGQGPQFIFQYYEEEERQRGNFPDRFSGHQFPNYSSELNVNALLLGDSALYLCASSVLNEKLFFGSGTQLSVL.

This clone was counted only a few times. The chain links TRBV30 to TRBJ2-7; the match to TRBD1 covers 10 bases. The CDR3 is 15 amino acids. Germline lookup yields CDR1 GTSNPN and CDR2 SVGIG (reference sequence). After removal of 2 bases from V and 7 bases from J, the junction contained 11 bases not matched to a gene. CDR3 coding DNA: TGTGCCTGGAGTCCCGGGACAGGGGCGGGTGAAGAGCAGTACTTC. Its translation: CAWSPGTGAGEEQYF. The whole variable domain, remainder taken from reference TRBV30 and TRBJ2-7, is SQTIHQWPATLVQPVGSPLSLECTVEGTSNPNLYWYRQAAGRGLQLLFYSVGIGQISSEVPQNLSASRPQDRQFILSSKKLLLSDSGFYLCAWSPGTGAGEEQYFGPGTRLTVT.

This clone was seen a few times. The chain is built from TRBV7-9 and TRBJ2-3; a weak D match, TRBD1 (6 bases). The CDR3 is 17 amino acids. Trimming removed 1 base at V and 4 bases at J, with 18 bases between. Germline values: CDR1 SEHNR, CDR2 FQNEAQ (reference sequence). This chain's CDR3 is CASSLVGNREGADTQYF. CDR3 sequence (DNA): TGTGCCAGCAGCTTAGTAGGCAACAGGGAAGGTGCAGATACGCAGTATTTT.